The present entry profiles one TCR beta chain with its context. Antigen: not known. Researchers ran the PCR with 60 Vbeta and 13 Jbeta primers. Sequencing was performed with immunoSEQ multiplex PCR; in TCRdb, only in-frame clones are kept and a portion is missing. In all, the sample yields 75,000 to 95,000 clones. The CDR3 spans 14 residues. Trimming cost V 3 bases and J 5 bases, with 14 bases left between them. Germline-derived CDR1 and CDR2 are SGHDT and YYEEEE. This sample stems from a study of cytomegalovirus exposure and HLA in healthy donors. Study-wide results and caveats: Cytomegalovirus status was reportedly diagnosed by the classifier with high sensitivity and specificity.

The sample taken for sequencing was PBMCs. The chain combines TRBV5-6 with TRBJ2-5; perhaps TRBD2 as D (7 bases). The TCR comes from a man between 25 and 39 years old in good health and CMV-seronegative. The CDR3 DNA is TGTGCCAGCAGCTCGGACAGTAGCGGGGAGACCCAGTACTTC. It codes for CASSSDSSGETQYF.